This T cell receptor (beta chain) emerged from a study of siplizumab effects on memory and regulatory T cells. Notes on the study in general: Naive T cells apparently outstripped memory cells in diversity and seemed major alloresponse contributors. Naive-or-memory phenotypes were unassignable for roughly 80-96% of proliferating CD4+ or CD8+ clones. Treg-derived clones made up an average of roughly 70% of mappable alloreactive CD4+ clones with siplizumab and approximately 30% in controls.

Per individual sample, 90,000 to 100,000 TCR templates were assayed. The repertoire was sequenced with immunoSEQ multiplex PCR; TCRdb's copy has only in-frame clones and lacks some. The sample shows 100,000 to 120,000 clones, 92% of them seen only once. For this clone: The target antigen is unknown.

After removal of 4 bases from V and 6 bases from J, the junction contained 6 bases not matched to a gene. The CDR3 contains 13 residues. Germline V CDR1 and CDR2: SQVTM, ANQGSEA. The gene calls are TRBV29-1 and TRBJ1-2; 9 positions agree with TRBD1. The receptor comes from a human donor in good health. The sample consisted of CD4+ T cells sorted from blood. CDR3 region: CSVGGQGMDGYTF. The CDR3 nucleotides read TGCAGCGTTGGGGGACAGGGAATGGATGGCTACACCTTC.